These T cell receptor beta chains were read from a single sample in a study of T cells after yellow fever vaccination. TCRdb passed the 5' RACE reads through MiXCR, listing each CDR3 protein once. Here the sample spans some 300,000 distinct CDR3 sequences, 7.5% to 9% being singletons. Sequences were derived from CD4+ T cells sorted from PBMCs, sampled 5 days after the yellow fever booster vaccination. The receptors shown here come from a man younger than 30 who received the YFV17D yellow fever vaccine. Each CDR3 is given with its conserved first and last residue. A D gene is named only where the DNA matches it firmly. The listing skips clone size in some rows; elsewhere it reads once, few, many or a size class.

many	TRBJ1-2	TRBV20-1	TRBD1	CSAIPDRVNYGYTF	TGCAGTGCTATTCCCGACAGGGTGAACTATGGCTACACCTTC
NA	TRBJ2-1	TRBV24-1	NA	CATSDPVSSYNEQFF	TGTGCCACCAGTGATCCGGTGAGCTCCTACAATGAGCAGTTCTTC
NA	TRBJ2-3	TRBV7-2	NA	CASSFVADTDTQYF	TGTGCCAGCAGCTTCGTAGCGGACACAGATACGCAGTATTTT
NA	TRBJ2-4	TRBV19	TRBD1	CASSITGQGYDIQYF	TGTGCCAGTAGTATAACTGGACAGGGGTATGACATTCAGTACTTC
few	TRBJ2-2	TRBV7-8	NA	CASRPGWRGRTGELFF	TGTGCCAGCAGACCTGGCTGGCGGGGGCGCACCGGGGAGCTGTTTTTT
NA	TRBJ2-7	TRBV4-1	NA	CASSQGGSRTDSYEQYF	TGCGCCAGCAGCCAAGGGGGCTCAAGGACAGACAGCTACGAGCAGTACTTC
few	TRBJ1-1	TRBV5-1	NA	CASSPGAENTEAFF	TGCGCCAGCAGCCCGGGGGCGGAGAACACTGAAGCTTTCTTT
few	TRBJ1-4	TRBV7-9	NA	CASSSQGGDEKLFF	TGTGCCAGCAGCTCACAGGGAGGGGATGAAAAACTGTTTTTT
few	TRBJ1-1	TRBV6-1	NA	CASSETRGNTEAFF	TGTGCCAGCAGTGAAACCAGGGGGAACACTGAAGCTTTCTTT
NA	TRBJ2-4	TRBV6-6	TRBD1	CASSLQGQNIQYF	TGTGCCAGCAGTCTACAGGGGCAAAACATTCAGTACTTC
few	TRBJ2-2	TRBV20-1	NA	CSARDRLVGAGELFF	TGCAGTGCTAGAGATCGACTAGTGGGCGCCGGGGAGCTGTTTTTT
many	TRBJ1-6	TRBV5-1	TRBD1	CASSAGQGGHSPLHF	TGCGCCAGCAGCGCGGGACAGGGAGGTCATTCACCCCTCCACTTT
NA	TRBJ1-4	TRBV20-1	TRBD1	CSAGTGGDEKLFF	TGCAGTGCTGGGACAGGAGGAGACGAAAAACTGTTTTTT
many	TRBJ1-2	TRBV6-6	NA	CASSAAGGLYGYTF	TGTGCCAGCAGCGCCGCGGGGGGGCTCTATGGCTACACCTTC
NA	TRBJ2-7	TRBV12-3/TRBV12-4	NA	CASRIGSGSHFSYEQYF	TGTGCCAGCAGGATTGGATCTGGCAGCCATTTCTCCTACGAGCAGTACTTC
few	TRBJ1-2	TRBV7-9	NA	CASVRRNYGYTF	TGTGCCTCCGTTCGCAGGAACTATGGCTACACCTTC
NA	TRBJ1-1	TRBV6-5	NA	CASSYSSVHMNTEAFF	TGTGCCAGCAGTTACTCGAGTGTACACATGAACACTGAAGCTTTCTTT
many	TRBJ2-6	TRBV12-3/TRBV12-4	NA	CASSSRGAGANVLTF	TGTGCCAGCAGTTCTCGGGGAGCCGGGGCCAACGTCCTGACTTTC
few	TRBJ2-3	TRBV4-3	TRBD2	CASSQVLRGGTDTQYF	TGCGCCAGCAGCCAAGTGTTGCGGGGGGGCACAGATACGCAGTATTTT
NA	TRBJ1-2	TRBV20-1	NA	CSASRGESYTF	TGCAGTGCCTCTCGGGGGGAAAGCTACACCTTC
NA	TRBJ2-1	TRBV15	NA	CATSREPGYSYNEQFF	TGTGCCACCAGCAGAGAGCCGGGGTACTCCTACAATGAGCAGTTCTTC
few	TRBJ1-5	TRBV5-1	NA	CASSPDPGSYQPQHF	TGCGCCAGCAGTCCTGACCCCGGATCCTATCAGCCCCAGCATTTT
few	TRBJ2-5	TRBV20-1	NA	CSARRAGRQETQYF	TGCAGTGCTAGACGGGCGGGCCGCCAAGAGACCCAGTACTTC
few	TRBJ1-2	TRBV27	NA	CASSSMGASDDYGYTF	TGTGCCAGCAGTTCTATGGGGGCGTCGGACGATTATGGCTACACCTTC
many	TRBJ2-5	TRBV7-2	NA	CASSSYEQETQYF	TGTGCCAGCAGCTCCTACGAACAAGAGACCCAGTACTTC
NA	TRBJ2-5	TRBV20-1	NA	CSAWADQETQYF	TGCAGTGCTTGGGCGGACCAAGAGACCCAGTACTTC
few	TRBJ1-1	TRBV25-1	NA	CASSESRETEAFF	TGTGCCAGCAGTGAATCCCGTGAGACTGAAGCTTTCTTT
NA	TRBJ2-3	TRBV3-1	TRBD2	CASSQVRLAGSTQYF	TGTGCCAGCAGCCAAGTGCGCCTAGCGGGGTCTACGCAGTATTTT
NA	TRBJ2-1	TRBV18	NA	CASSPLLGRGASNEQFF	TGTGCCAGCTCACCCCTTCTTGGACGCGGAGCGTCCAATGAGCAGTTCTTC
few	TRBJ1-1	TRBV5-1	TRBD1	CASSLVGTGAEAFF	TGCGCCAGCAGCTTGGTAGGGACAGGGGCTGAAGCTTTCTTT
NA	TRBJ2-3	TRBV4-2	NA	CASSQEIRELGWTQYF	TGTGCCAGCAGCCAGGAGATCCGGGAACTAGGTTGGACGCAGTATTTT
NA	TRBJ2-3	TRBV7-2	NA	CASSAPSTDTQYF	TGTGCCAGCAGCGCCCCTAGCACAGATACGCAGTATTTT
few	TRBJ2-1	TRBV7-2	NA	CASSLRGIEQFF	TGTGCCAGCAGCTTGAGGGGGATTGAGCAGTTCTTC
NA	TRBJ1-1	TRBV4-3	NA	CASKLFLQGLNTEAFF	TGCGCCAGCAAACTGTTTTTACAGGGCTTGAACACTGAAGCTTTCTTT
NA	TRBJ1-5	TRBV19	NA	CASSLTGAHGPQHF	TGTGCCAGTAGTTTGACAGGTGCTCACGGGCCCCAGCATTTT
few	TRBJ2-5	TRBV6-6	NA	CASSYRYLETQYF	TGTGCCAGCAGTTACCGGTATTTGGAGACCCAGTACTTC
NA	TRBJ1-2	TRBV4-2	NA	CASSQDGGGYTF	TGTGCCAGCAGCCAAGATGGGGGTGGCTACACCTTC
many	TRBJ2-5	TRBV7-2	NA	CASSPAAALRETQYF	TGTGCCAGCAGCCCCGCGGCGGCTCTACGAGAGACCCAGTACTTC
few	TRBJ1-1	TRBV7-3	NA	CASSEQKNTEAFF	TGTGCCAGCAGCGAACAAAAGAACACTGAAGCTTTCTTT
NA	TRBJ2-2	TRBV2	NA	CASFRSGANTGELFF	TGTGCCAGCTTCCGGTCGGGCGCGAACACCGGGGAGCTGTTTTTT
NA	TRBJ1-2	TRBV7-8	NA	CASSLDSEGYTF	TGTGCCAGCAGCTTAGACAGTGAAGGCTACACCTTC
NA	TRBJ2-5	TRBV2	TRBD2	CASRFGGSGGAETQYF	TGTGCCAGCAGATTTGGAGGTAGCGGGGGGGCGGAGACCCAGTACTTC
few	TRBJ1-2	TRBV5-5	TRBD1	CASSQAPGTVFYGYTF	TGTGCCAGCAGCCAGGCCCCCGGGACAGTATTCTATGGCTACACCTTC
many	TRBJ2-7	TRBV7-2	NA	CASSLNYEQYF	TGTGCCAGCAGCTTAAATTACGAGCAGTACTTC
NA	TRBJ2-7	TRBV25-1	NA	CASSDTGKPWKGQYF	TGTGCCAGCAGTGACACAGGGAAACCTTGGAAGGGGCAGTACTTC
few	TRBJ1-5	TRBV6-5	NA	CASSYVGQNQPQHF	TGTGCCAGCAGTTACGTTGGACAAAATCAGCCCCAGCATTTT
few	TRBJ2-5	TRBV3-1	TRBD2	CASSPGLAEPFTTETQYF	TGTGCCAGCAGCCCCGGACTAGCCGAACCATTTACCACGGAGACCCAGTACTTC
NA	TRBJ2-5	TRBV15	NA	CATSNPKETQYF	TGTGCCACCAGCAATCCAAAAGAGACCCAGTACTTC
NA	TRBJ1-1	TRBV5-1	NA	CASSRGPDKLIEDFF	TGCGCCAGCAGCCGGGGCCCCGACAAGCTCATAGAAGATTTCTTT
many	TRBJ2-5	TRBV4-2	TRBD2	CASSGSGGSIKETQYF	TGTGCCAGCAGCGGTAGCGGGGGGTCTATTAAAGAGACCCAGTACTTC
NA	TRBJ2-2	TRBV27	TRBD2	CASNRAGGLPTGELFF	TGTGCCAGCAACAGAGCGGGGGGGCTACCCACCGGGGAGCTGTTTTTT
NA	TRBJ2-5	TRBV18	NA	CASSHPGVETQYF	TGTGCCAGCTCCCATCCAGGGGTGGAGACCCAGTACTTC
few	TRBJ1-5	TRBV7-2	NA	CASSLDPGQPQHF	TGTGCCAGCAGCTTAGACCCGGGCCAGCCCCAGCATTTT
NA	TRBJ1-3	TRBV4-3	NA	CASSQHMGTSGNTIYF	TGCGCCAGCAGCCAACATATGGGGACGTCTGGAAACACCATATATTTT
NA	TRBJ2-1	TRBV5-1	TRBD1	CASSHPGQGEQFF	TGCGCCAGCAGCCACCCGGGACAGGGTGAGCAGTTCTTC
NA	TRBJ1-2	TRBV7-9	TRBD1	CASSLEGRGLENYGYTF	TGTGCCAGCAGCTTAGAGGGCAGGGGGTTGGAGAACTATGGCTACACCTTC
few	TRBJ2-2	TRBV7-9	NA	CAQPRGLGTGELFF	TGTGCCCAGCCCCGCGGGTTAGGCACCGGGGAGCTGTTTTTT
NA	TRBJ2-3	TRBV7-2	NA	CASSPSMNAPGTDTQYF	TGTGCCAGCAGCCCGAGTATGAACGCTCCCGGCACAGATACGCAGTATTTT
few	TRBJ2-7	TRBV7-9	TRBD1	CASRQHPPQGGGEQYF	TGTGCCAGCAGACAACACCCCCCACAGGGGGGTGGCGAGCAGTACTTC